This TCR beta chain was sequenced in a study of identifying expanded T cells in peripheral blood. Study-wide results and limits: Approximately 2-week clone count variance significantly increased as total template count grew. Technical replicates showed around 1.3 changed clones; about 2 weeks around 15; four weeks 19.

The protocol was immunoSEQ multiplex PCR, while the TCRdb copy is restricted to in-frame clones and leaves out a portion. The sample comprises more than 55,000 clones, around 87% of which are singletons, and around 4.6% rests with the top ten. Concerning this clone itself: Its target is unknown.

CDR3 length equals 15 residues. V lost 5 bases and J 3 bases, leaving 17 bases between the germline ends. Germline V gene sequence: CDR1 SGHTA, CDR2 FQGNSA. The clonotype was recovered from a person between 18 and 70 years old in good health. The sample taken for sequencing was blood. The chain combines TRBV7-2 with TRBJ2-7, with TRBD1 as a possible D gene (6 bases). Here the CDR3 reads CASSQRGRGNYEQYF. The CDR3 nucleotides are TGTGCCAGCAGCCAAAGGGGGAGAGGGAACTACGAGCAGTACTTC.